These T cell receptor beta chains were read from a single sample in a study of blood T cell repertoires in COVID-19. Generated by immunoSEQ multiplex PCR, the TCRdb table keeps only in-frame clones and is missing some. The sample carries approximately 200,000 clones, roughly 80% recorded once. Sequencing used peripheral blood. The source is a woman aged 30 to 39 with acute or convalescent COVID-19. CDR3s include the opening cysteine and the closing phenylalanine or tryptophan. Each record gives: J gene, clone size, D gene, V gene, CDR3 protein, CDR3 DNA. A D gene is named only where the DNA matches it firmly. Size values are once, few and many counts, or a class for expanded clones, and some rows have none.

TRBJ1-6 - TRBD1 TRBV5-8 CASSYYGTDSSPLHF TGTGCCAGCAGCTATTACGGGACAGACTCTTCACCCCTCCACTTT
TRBJ2-2 - TRBD1 TRBV5-1 CASSSTTGPGELFF TGCGCCAGCAGCTCAACGACAGGGCCCGGGGAGCTGTTTTTT
TRBJ2-2 few - TRBV4-3 CASSLGAGNSRELFF TGCGCCAGCAGCCTTGGAGCAGGGAATAGTAGGGAGCTGTTTTTT
TRBJ2-7 few - TRBV11-3 CASSKGSRAAYEQYF TGTGCCAGCAGCAAGGGGTCCCGGGCAGCCTACGAGCAGTACTTC
TRBJ1-1 - - TRBV7-2 CASSLQFDTEAFF TGTGCCAGCAGCTTACAGTTTGACACTGAAGCTTTCTTT
TRBJ1-4 - TRBD1 TRBV18 CASSPLDRVNEKLFF TGTGCCAGCTCACCGCTGGACAGGGTTAATGAAAAACTGTTTTTT
TRBJ1-6 - - TRBV12-3/TRBV12-4 CASRGFMYSPLHF TGTGCCAGCCGGGGGTTTATGTATTCACCCCTCCACTTT
TRBJ2-3 - TRBD2 TRBV6-4 CASSGRAGAPDTQYF TGTGCCAGCAGTGGTCGAGCGGGGGCCCCAGATACGCAGTATTTT
TRBJ1-5 once - TRBV6-1 CASSENSGSNQPQHF TGTGCCAGCAGTGAAAACTCAGGGTCAAATCAGCCCCAGCATTTT
TRBJ2-5 - - TRBV7-2 CASSLGERPQETQYF TGTGCCAGCAGCTTAGGAGAGCGCCCACAAGAGACCCAGTACTTC
TRBJ2-3 - - TRBV11-3 CASSLRQGDTQYF TGTGCCAGCAGCTTACGTCAGGGAGATACGCAGTATTTT
TRBJ2-7 - TRBD2 TRBV7-8 CASSLGAGGPGEQYF TGTGCCAGCAGCTTAGGAGCGGGGGGGCCGGGCGAGCAGTACTTC
TRBJ2-1 - - TRBV5-1 CASSVSAEYNEQFF TGCGCCAGCAGCGTTTCAGCGGAGTACAATGAGCAGTTCTTC
TRBJ1-4 - - TRBV7-9 CASSGGRATNEKLFF TGTGCCAGCAGCGGCGGGAGGGCAACTAATGAAAAACTGTTTTTT
TRBJ1-4 - - TRBV7-9 CASSLDRRPSRGEKLFF TGTGCCAGCAGCCTCGACAGGCGACCATCACGGGGTGAAAAACTGTTTTTT
TRBJ2-5 - TRBD2 TRBV19 CASRGLAGVQETQYF TGTGCCAGCAGGGGACTAGCGGGAGTCCAAGAGACCCAGTACTTC
TRBJ1-1 - - TRBV28 CASSIQGGAFF TGTGCCAGCAGCATACAGGGTGGAGCTTTCTTT
TRBJ2-7 - - TRBV29-1 CSVTENSYEQYF TGCAGCGTTACGGAGAACTCCTACGAGCAGTACTTC
TRBJ1-5 - TRBD1 TRBV27 CASSLTGRGQGASNQPQHF TGTGCCAGCAGTTTAACAGGACGGGGACAGGGGGCGAGCAATCAGCCCCAGCATTTT
TRBJ1-2 - TRBD1 TRBV28 CASSPLGQGERNYGYTF TGTGCCAGCAGTCCCCTGGGACAGGGCGAAAGAAACTATGGCTACACCTTC
TRBJ2-2 - TRBD2 TRBV4-2 CASSQDGNAGGLAGELFF TGTGCCAGCAGCCAAGATGGTAACGCGGGGGGGCTAGCCGGGGAGCTGTTTTTT